One and the same sample provided the 19 T cell receptor beta chains below, sequenced in a study of T cell changes during pregnancy in multiple sclerosis. This table comes from immunoSEQ multiplex PCR, and its TCRdb copy is limited to in-frame clones, with some not included. Here the sample spans 54,000 or so clones, roughly 93% being singletons. The input for sequencing was CD4+ T cells from peripheral blood mononuclear cells, taken before pregnancy. The receptors shown here come from a female donor with multiple sclerosis, enrolled in a pregnancy study.

This chain links TRBV18 with TRBJ2-1, with D possibly being TRBD1 (6 bases). V lost 6 bases and J lost 1, with 19 bases in between. The CDR3 is 17 residues long. Per the germline V gene, CDR1 is KGHSH and CDR2 is LQKENI. The CDR3 spells CASSHRLQGESYNEQFF. The CDR3 DNA reads TGTGCCAGCTCCCACCGACTACAGGGAGAGTCCTACAATGAGCAGTTCTTC.

V gene TRBV29-1 combines with J gene TRBJ2-4, with D perhaps matching TRBD2 (7 bases). CDR3 length: 14 amino acids. In germline, CDR1 is SQVTM, CDR2 ANQGSEA. The V end lost 4 bases, the J end lost 7 bases, and 17 bases lay between the germline ends. The CDR3: CSVGVGGRGNIQYF. The CDR3 DNA is TGCAGCGTTGGGGTGGGGGGGCGAGGGAACATTCAGTACTTC.

The J gene is TRBJ1-4, the V gene TRBV4-3, with a possible D match to TRBD1 (6 bases). The CDR3 runs 17 residues. Between the trimmed V and J ends, which lost 4 bases and 5 bases, there was a span of 20 bases. From germline, CDR1 is LGHNA and CDR2 YSLEER. The CDR3 DNA sequence: TGCGCCAGCAGCCCTTTTGGGGGAGGGGGATCGAATGAAAAACTGTTTTTT. Protein sequence: CASSPFGGGGSNEKLFF.

The V call is TRBV7-6, the J call TRBJ2-1; possibly TRBD2 for D (5 bases). The CDR3 extends over 14 amino acids. The germline gives CDR1 SGHVS, CDR2 FNYEAQ. Trimming took off 1 base at V and 6 bases at J, with 10 bases between the two ends. The CDR3 region has the DNA TGTGCCAGCAGCTTAGTGGCTGGAGGCAATGAGCAGTTCTTC. This sequence encodes CASSLVAGGNEQFF.

V gene TRBV7-6 combines with J gene TRBJ2-2, with a tentative D call TRBD2 (6 bases). Trimming removed 2 bases at V and 3 bases at J, with 10 bases between. The CDR3 sequence is 15 residues long. Germline CDR1 SGHVS, CDR2 FNYEAQ. CDR3 bases: TGTGCCAGCAGCTTATTCGGGAGTGACACCGGGGAGCTGTTTTTT. Encoded protein: CASSLFGSDTGELFF.

This clone is a singleton in its sample. The J gene is TRBJ1-4, the V gene TRBV30; tentative D call: TRBD1 (6 bases). Trimming shortened V by 2 bases and J by 4 bases, and 11 bases separated the two germline ends. CDR1 is GTSNPN and CDR2 is SVGIG in the germline V gene (reference sequence). This CDR3 is built from 14 residues. CDR3 in DNA: TGTGCCTGGAGTCGGACAGACGTTAATGAAAAACTGTTTTTT. It specifies CAWSRTDVNEKLFF.

This clone was found once. This chain connects TRBV7-9 to TRBJ2-5; 14 nucleotides match TRBD2. Germline-derived CDR1 and CDR2 are SEHNR and FQNEAQ (reference sequence). There are 15 residues in the CDR3. V was pared by 4 bases and J by 6 bases, with 4 bases of the junction left unmatched. The CDR3 DNA is TGTGCCAGCAGCTACGGGACTAGCGGGAGTCAGACCCAGTACTTC. Translated: CASSYGTSGSQTQYF.

For the CDR3, the DNA is TGTGCCAGCAGCAGGAGTGGGGCGGCTTACGAGCAGTACTTC. Amino acids: CASSRSGAAYEQYF. This chain connects TRBV9 to TRBJ2-7; D is perhaps TRBD1 (5 bases). V was clipped by 4 bases and J by 4 bases, with 15 bases between them. Germline lookup yields CDR1 SGDLS and CDR2 YYNGEE. There are 14 residues in the CDR3.

The genes are TRBV30 and TRBJ2-7, with 7 positions matching TRBD2. The V gene end was trimmed by 3 bases and the J gene end by 7 bases; junction bases not matched to a gene: 15. This CDR3 is 15 amino acids long. Germline CDR1 is GTSNPN and CDR2 is SVGIG (reference sequence). This CDR3 is CAWRFLASGLGEQYF. CDR3 nucleotide sequence: TGTGCCTGGAGGTTCCTTGCTAGCGGACTCGGGGAGCAGTACTTC.

The V and J genes are TRBV10-2 and TRBJ1-3; 7 bases agree with TRBD1. This CDR3 has 17 amino acids. V gave up 2 bases and J gave up 4 bases; unmatched junction bases: 11. Germline V gene data show CDR1 as WSHSY and CDR2 as SAAADI. The CDR3 nucleotides read TGCGCCAGCAGTGAGACCAGGGGGTTCGCGGTCGGAAACACCATATATTTT. Translated: CASSETRGFAVGNTIYF.

The chain combines TRBV19 with TRBJ2-5, with 11 bases identical to TRBD1. J gave up 5 bases and V 8 bases, and 10 bases lay outside the gene matches. CDR1 and CDR2 (germline): LNHDA, SQIVND (reference sequence). The CDR3 runs 15 residues. As DNA, the CDR3 is TGTGCCAGTGGAGCCGGACAGGGGGCAAGGGAGACCCAGTACTTC. It specifies CASGAGQGARETQYF.

V and J are TRBV5-5 and TRBJ2-7, with D possibly being TRBD2 (6 bases). The V and J ends lost 10 bases and 3 bases respectively, with 23 bases between them. Per germline, CDR1 SGHKS and CDR2 YYEKEE (reference sequence). The CDR3 runs 15 residues. In DNA form, the CDR3 reads TGTGCCGCGCCACTTAACCGGGACTCTGTCTACGAGCAGTACTTC. Translated, it gives CAAPLNRDSVYEQYF.

J is TRBJ2-1 and V is TRBV29-1, with D possibly matching TRBD1 (6 bases). V shed 0 bases and J shed 8 bases, with 8 bases lying between them. Germline loops: CDR1 SQVTM, CDR2 ANQGSEA. CDR3 size: 12 residues. CDR3 loop: CSVEERQDEQFF. In DNA, the CDR3 is TGCAGCGTTGAAGAGAGACAGGATGAGCAGTTCTTC.

The chain couples TRBV28 to TRBJ2-7; D uncertain. Trimming left V 3 bases short and J 3 bases short, with 6 bases between. CDR1 and CDR2 (germline): MDHEN, SYDVKM. The CDR3 extends over 12 amino acids. Written as DNA, the CDR3 is TGTGCCAGCAGTTTTGTCCACTACGAGCAGTACTTC. Its protein product is CASSFVHYEQYF.

V usage is TRBV7-9 and J usage is TRBJ2-2, with D unclear. Deletions cut 4 bases from V and 0 bases from J, with 9 bases between. The CDR3 extends over 15 amino acids. CDR1 SEHNR and CDR2 FQNEAQ come from the germline V gene (reference sequence). CDR3 amino acids: CASSSRQANTGELFF. The CDR3 DNA reads TGTGCCAGCAGCTCCAGACAAGCGAACACCGGGGAGCTGTTTTTT. Together with reference TRBV7-9 and TRBJ2-2, the CDR3 gives the full variable domain: DTGVSQNPRHKITKRGQNVTFRCDPISEHNRLYWYRQTLGQGPEFLTYFQNEAQLEKSRLLSDRFSAERPKGSFSTLEIQRTEQGDSAMYLCASSSRQANTGELFFGEGSRLTVL.

The rearrangement joins TRBV11-2 to TRBJ2-1, with 11 positions matching TRBD1. In germline, CDR1 is SGHAT, CDR2 FQNNGV. V shed 4 bases and J 6 bases; nucleotides not matched to a gene: 5. The CDR3 runs to 15 residues. The CDR3 spells CASSSGTGGINEQFF. CDR3 DNA: TGTGCCAGCAGCTCCGGGACAGGGGGTATCAATGAGCAGTTCTTC.

The chain carries TRBV7-6 and TRBJ2-3, with D possibly being TRBD2 (6 bases). Between the trimmed V and J ends, which lost 5 bases and 0 bases, there was a span of 9 bases. This CDR3 is 14 amino acids long. Germline CDR1 is SGHVS and CDR2 is FNYEAQ. In DNA form, the CDR3 reads TGTGCCAGCAGCCGCGGAGGGAGCACAGATACGCAGTATTTT. This gives the protein CASSRGGSTDTQYF.

Here the CDR3 DNA reads TGTGCCACCAGCGAACACCGGGACAGGGGTTACGAGCAGTTCTTC. Its protein is CATSEHRDRGYEQFF. The chain is built from TRBV15 and TRBJ2-1; 10 nucleotides match TRBD1. This CDR3 has 15 residues. The V and J ends lost 5 bases and 10 bases, in that order; junction bases with no gene match: 11. Looked up from germline, CDR1 is LNHNV and CDR2 is YYDKDF (reference sequence).

The genes are TRBV7-9 and TRBJ1-1; tentatively, D is TRBD1 (5 bases). CDR3 length: 13 amino acids. Germline CDR1 is SEHNR and CDR2 is FQNEAQ (reference sequence). V lost 3 bases and J 6 bases, leaving 11 bases between the germline ends. The CDR3, as DNA: TGTGCCAGCAGCTTGGGGCAGTTTTCTGAAGCTTTCTTT. It yields the protein CASSLGQFSEAFF.